This TCR beta chain was retrieved from a study of blood T cell repertoires in COVID-19. Study-level background: Whether acute or convalescent, the COVID-19 samples came from the United States, Italy and Spain.

Germline-derived CDR1 and CDR2 are MGHDK and SYGVNS. Germline trimming cut 2 bases from V and 6 bases from J; bases unmatched to any gene: 6. CDR3 length equals 15 residues. Original processing methods: Estimated nucleated cell counts came from reference gene primer amplification. The protocol was immunoSEQ multiplex PCR, while the TCRdb copy is restricted to in-frame clones and leaves out a portion. The DNA was the basis for D and trimming; V, J and clone size are from that table. Among 250,000 or so clones listed, about four fifths were seen once. This TCR came from a woman in her late teens or twenties with acute or convalescent COVID-19. The sequenced sample consisted of peripheral blood. V gene TRBV25-1 combines with J gene TRBJ1-4, with TRBD1 identical over 7 bases. This chain's CDR3 is CASSEPDRVYEKLFF. The CDR3 DNA reads TGTGCCAGCAGTGAACCCGACAGGGTATATGAAAAACTGTTTTTT.